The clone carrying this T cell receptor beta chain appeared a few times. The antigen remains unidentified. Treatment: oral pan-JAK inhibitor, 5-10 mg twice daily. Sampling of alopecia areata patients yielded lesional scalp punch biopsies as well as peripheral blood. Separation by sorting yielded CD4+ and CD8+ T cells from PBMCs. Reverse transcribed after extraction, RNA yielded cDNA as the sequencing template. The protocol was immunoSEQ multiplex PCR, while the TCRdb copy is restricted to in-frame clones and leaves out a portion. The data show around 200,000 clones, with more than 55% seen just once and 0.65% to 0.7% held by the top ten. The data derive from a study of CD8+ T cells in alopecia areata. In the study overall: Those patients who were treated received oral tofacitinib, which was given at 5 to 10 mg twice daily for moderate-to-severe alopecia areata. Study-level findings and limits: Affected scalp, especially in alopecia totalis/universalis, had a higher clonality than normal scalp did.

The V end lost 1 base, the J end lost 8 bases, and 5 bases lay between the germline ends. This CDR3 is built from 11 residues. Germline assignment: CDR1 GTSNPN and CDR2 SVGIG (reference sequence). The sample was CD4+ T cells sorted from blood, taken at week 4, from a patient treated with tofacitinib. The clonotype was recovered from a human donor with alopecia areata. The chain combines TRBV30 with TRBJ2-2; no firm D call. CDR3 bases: TGTGCCTGGAGTGAACGGGGGGAGCTGTTTTTT. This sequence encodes CAWSERGELFF.